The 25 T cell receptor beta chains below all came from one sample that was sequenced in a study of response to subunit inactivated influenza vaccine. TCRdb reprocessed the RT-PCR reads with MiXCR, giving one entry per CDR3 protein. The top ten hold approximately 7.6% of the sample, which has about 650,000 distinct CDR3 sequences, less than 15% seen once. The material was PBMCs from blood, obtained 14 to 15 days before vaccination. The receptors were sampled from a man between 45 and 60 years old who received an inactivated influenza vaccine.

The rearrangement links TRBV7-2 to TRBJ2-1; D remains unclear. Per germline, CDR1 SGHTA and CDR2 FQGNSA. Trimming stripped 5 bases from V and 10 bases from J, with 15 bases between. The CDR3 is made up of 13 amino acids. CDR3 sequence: CASSLSPLREQFF. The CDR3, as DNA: TGTGCCAGCAGCCTCAGTCCCCTGCGGGAGCAGTTCTTC.

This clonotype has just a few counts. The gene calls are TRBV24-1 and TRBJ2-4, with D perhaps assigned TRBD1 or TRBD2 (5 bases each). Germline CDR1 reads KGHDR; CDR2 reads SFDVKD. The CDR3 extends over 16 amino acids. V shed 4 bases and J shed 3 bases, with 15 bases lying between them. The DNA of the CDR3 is TGTGCCACCAGTGACCGGGACGGGCTTGGCAAAAACATTCAGTACTTC. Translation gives CATSDRDGLGKNIQYF.

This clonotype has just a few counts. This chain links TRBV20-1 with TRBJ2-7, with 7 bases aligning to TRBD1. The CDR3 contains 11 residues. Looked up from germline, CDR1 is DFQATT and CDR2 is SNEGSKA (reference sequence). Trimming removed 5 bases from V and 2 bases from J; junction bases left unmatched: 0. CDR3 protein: CSAGTAYEQYF. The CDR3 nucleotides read TGCAGTGCTGGGACAGCCTACGAGCAGTACTTC.

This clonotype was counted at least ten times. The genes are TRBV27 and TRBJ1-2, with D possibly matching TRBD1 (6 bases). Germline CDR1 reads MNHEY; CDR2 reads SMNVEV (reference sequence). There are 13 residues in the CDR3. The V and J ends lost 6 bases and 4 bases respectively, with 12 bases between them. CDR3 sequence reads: CASSLRGSYGYTF. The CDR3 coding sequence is TGTGCCAGCAGCTTGAGGGGGAGCTATGGCTACACCTTC.

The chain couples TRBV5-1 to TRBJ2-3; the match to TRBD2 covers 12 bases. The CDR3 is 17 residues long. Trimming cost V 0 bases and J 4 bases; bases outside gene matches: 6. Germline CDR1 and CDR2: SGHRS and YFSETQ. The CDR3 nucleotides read TGCGCCAGCAGCTTGGGGTCTAGCGGGAGGGCCTCAGATACGCAGTATTTT. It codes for CASSLGSSGRASDTQYF.

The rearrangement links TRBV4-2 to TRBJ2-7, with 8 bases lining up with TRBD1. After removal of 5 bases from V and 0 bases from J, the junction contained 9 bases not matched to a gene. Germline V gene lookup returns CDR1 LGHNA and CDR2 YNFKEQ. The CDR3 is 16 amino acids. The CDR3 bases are TGTGCCAGCAGCAAATCAGGGGGCGCGAGCTCCTACGAGCAGTACTTC. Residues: CASSKSGGASSYEQYF.

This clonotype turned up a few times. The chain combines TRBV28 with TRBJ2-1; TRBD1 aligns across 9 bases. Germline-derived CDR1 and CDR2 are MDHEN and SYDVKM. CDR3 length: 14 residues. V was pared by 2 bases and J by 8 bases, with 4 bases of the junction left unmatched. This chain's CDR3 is CASSLRTGVYEQFF. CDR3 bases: TGTGCCAGCAGTTTAAGGACAGGGGTTTATGAGCAGTTCTTC. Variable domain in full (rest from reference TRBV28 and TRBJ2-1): DVKVTQSSRYLVKRTGEKVFLECVQDMDHENMFWYRQDPGLGLRLIYFSYDVKMKEKGDIPEGYSVSREKKERFSLILESASTNQTSMYLCASSLRTGVYEQFFGPGTRLTVL.

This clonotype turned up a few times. CDR3 in DNA: TGCGCCAGCAGCTTTGAGTTCCCCAGTTCCTACGAGCAGTACTTC. It is translated as CASSFEFPSSYEQYF. J is TRBJ2-7 and V is TRBV5-1; D gene unclear. CDR1 SGHRS and CDR2 YFSETQ come from the germline V gene. Trimming took off 2 bases at V and 1 base at J, with 13 bases between the two ends. The CDR3 totals 15 residues.

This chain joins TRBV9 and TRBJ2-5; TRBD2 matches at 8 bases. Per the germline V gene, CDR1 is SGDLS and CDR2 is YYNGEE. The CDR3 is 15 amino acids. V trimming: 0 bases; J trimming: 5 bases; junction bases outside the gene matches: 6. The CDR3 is CASSVEGGRSETQYF. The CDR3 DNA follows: TGTGCCAGCAGCGTAGAAGGCGGGAGGTCGGAGACCCAGTACTTC.

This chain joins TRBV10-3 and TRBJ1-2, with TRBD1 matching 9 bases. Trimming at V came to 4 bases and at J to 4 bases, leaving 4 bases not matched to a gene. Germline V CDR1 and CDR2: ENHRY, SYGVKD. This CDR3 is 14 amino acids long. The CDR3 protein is CAISVDRGVYGYTF. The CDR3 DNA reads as TGTGCCATCAGTGTTGACAGGGGGGTCTATGGCTACACCTTC.

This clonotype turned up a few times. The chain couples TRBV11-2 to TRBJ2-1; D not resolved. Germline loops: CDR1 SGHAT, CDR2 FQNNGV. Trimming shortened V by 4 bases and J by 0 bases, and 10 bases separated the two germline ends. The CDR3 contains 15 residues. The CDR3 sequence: CASSSRVSSYNEQFF. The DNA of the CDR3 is TGTGCCAGCAGCTCAAGGGTCAGCTCCTACAATGAGCAGTTCTTC.

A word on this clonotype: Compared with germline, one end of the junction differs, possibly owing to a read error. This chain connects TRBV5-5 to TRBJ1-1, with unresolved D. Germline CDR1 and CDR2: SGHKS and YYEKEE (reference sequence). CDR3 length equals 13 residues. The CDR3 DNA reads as TGTGCCAGCAGCTTGGTTGGGAACCCTGAAGCTTTCTTT. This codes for CASSLVGNPEAFF. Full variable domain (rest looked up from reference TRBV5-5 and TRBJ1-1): DAGVTQSPTHLIKTRGQQVTLRCSPISGHKSVSWYQQVLGQGPQFIFQYYEKEERGRGNFPDRFSARQFPNYSSELNVNALLLGDSALYLCASSLVGNPEAFFGQGTRLTVV.

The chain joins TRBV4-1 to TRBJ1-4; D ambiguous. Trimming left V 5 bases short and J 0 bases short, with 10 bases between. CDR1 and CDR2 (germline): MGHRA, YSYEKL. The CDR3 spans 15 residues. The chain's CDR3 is CASSFNIATNEKLFF. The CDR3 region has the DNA TGCGCCAGCAGCTTCAACATTGCAACTAATGAAAAACTGTTTTTT.

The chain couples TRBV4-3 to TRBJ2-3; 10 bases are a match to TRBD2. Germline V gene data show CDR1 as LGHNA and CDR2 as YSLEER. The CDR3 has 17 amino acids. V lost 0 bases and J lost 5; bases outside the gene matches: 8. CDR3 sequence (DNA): TGCGCCAGCAGCCAAGATCCTCCCCTAGCGGGGGAAGATACGCAGTATTTT. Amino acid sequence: CASSQDPPLAGEDTQYF.

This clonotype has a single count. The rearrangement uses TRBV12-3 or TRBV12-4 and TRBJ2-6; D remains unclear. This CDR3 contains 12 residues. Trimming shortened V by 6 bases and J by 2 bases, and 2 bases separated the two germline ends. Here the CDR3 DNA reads TGTGCCAGCAGGCCTGGGGCCAACGTCCTGACTTTC. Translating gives CASRPGANVLTF.

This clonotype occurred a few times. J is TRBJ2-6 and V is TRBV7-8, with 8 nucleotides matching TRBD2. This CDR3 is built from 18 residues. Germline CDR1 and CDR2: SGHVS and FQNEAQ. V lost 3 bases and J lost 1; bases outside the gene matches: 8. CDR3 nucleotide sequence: TGTGCCAGCAGCTTGGGACTAGTAGGCTGGTCTGGGGCCAACGTCCTGACTTTC. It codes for CASSLGLVGWSGANVLTF.

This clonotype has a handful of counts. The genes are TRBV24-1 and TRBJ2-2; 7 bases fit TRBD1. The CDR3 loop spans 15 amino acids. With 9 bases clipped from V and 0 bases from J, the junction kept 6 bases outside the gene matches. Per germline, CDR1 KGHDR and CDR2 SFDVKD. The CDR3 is CATGDRVSNTGELFF. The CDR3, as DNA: TGTGCCACCGGAGACAGGGTTTCGAACACCGGGGAGCTGTTTTTT.

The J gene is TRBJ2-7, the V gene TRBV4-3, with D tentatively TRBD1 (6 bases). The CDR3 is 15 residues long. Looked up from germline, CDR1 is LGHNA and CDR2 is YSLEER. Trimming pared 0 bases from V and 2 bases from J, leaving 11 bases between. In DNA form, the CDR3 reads TGCGCCAGCAGCCAAGATGCAGGGGACCCCTACGAGCAGTACTTC. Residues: CASSQDAGDPYEQYF.

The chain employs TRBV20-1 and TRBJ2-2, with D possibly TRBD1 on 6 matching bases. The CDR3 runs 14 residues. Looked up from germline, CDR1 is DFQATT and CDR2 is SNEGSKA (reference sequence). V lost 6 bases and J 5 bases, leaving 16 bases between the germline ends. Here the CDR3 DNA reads TGCAGTGCCCTCCGGACAGAAATGACCGGGGAGCTGTTTTTT. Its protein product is CSALRTEMTGELFF.

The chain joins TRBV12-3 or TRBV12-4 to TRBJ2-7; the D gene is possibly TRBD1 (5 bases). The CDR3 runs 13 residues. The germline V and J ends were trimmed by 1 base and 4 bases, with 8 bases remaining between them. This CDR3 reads CASSLVRAYEQYF. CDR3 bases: TGTGCCAGCAGTTTAGTCAGGGCATACGAGCAGTACTTC.

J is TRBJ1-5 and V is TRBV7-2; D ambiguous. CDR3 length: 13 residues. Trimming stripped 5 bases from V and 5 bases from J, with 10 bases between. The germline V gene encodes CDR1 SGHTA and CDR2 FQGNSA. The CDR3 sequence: CASSLEADQPQHF. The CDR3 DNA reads TGTGCCAGCAGCCTGGAGGCGGATCAGCCCCAGCATTTT.

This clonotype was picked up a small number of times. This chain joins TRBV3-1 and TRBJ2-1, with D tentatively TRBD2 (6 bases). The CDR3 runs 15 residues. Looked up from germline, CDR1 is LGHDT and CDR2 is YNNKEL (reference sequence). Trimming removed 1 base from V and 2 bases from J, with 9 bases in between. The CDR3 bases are TGTGCCAGCAGCCAAGCGACGGGGGCCTACAATGAGCAGTTCTTC. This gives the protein CASSQATGAYNEQFF.

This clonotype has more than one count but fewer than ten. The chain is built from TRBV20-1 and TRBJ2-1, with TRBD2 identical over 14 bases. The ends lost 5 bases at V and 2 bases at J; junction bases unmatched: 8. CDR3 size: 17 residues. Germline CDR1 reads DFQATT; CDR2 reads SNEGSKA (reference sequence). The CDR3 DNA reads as TGCAGTGCTTCCGGACTAGCGGGAGGTCTGGCCTACAATGAGCAGTTCTTC. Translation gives CSASGLAGGLAYNEQFF.

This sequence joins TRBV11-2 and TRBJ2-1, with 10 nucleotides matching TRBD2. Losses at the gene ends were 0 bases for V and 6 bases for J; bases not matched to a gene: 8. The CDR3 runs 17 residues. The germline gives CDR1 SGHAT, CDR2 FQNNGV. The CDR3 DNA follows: TGTGCCAGCAGCTTAGAGGTTCGGCTAGCGGGGGTCAATGAGCAGTTCTTC. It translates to CASSLEVRLAGVNEQFF.

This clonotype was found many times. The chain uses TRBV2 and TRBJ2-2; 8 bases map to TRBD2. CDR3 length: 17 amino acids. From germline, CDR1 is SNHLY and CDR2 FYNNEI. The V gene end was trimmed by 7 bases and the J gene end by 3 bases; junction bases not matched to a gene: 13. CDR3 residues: CASKGPGAGEDTGELFF. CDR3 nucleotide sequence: TGTGCCAGCAAAGGTCCCGGAGCGGGAGAGGACACCGGGGAGCTGTTTTTT.